This is a list of T cell receptor beta chains from one sample in a study of shared clonotypes between healthy human individuals. Assay used: immunoSEQ multiplex PCR; TCRdb lists only in-frame clones, some missing. The data show some 980,000 clones, approximately 76% seen once. Sequencing input: memory CD4+ T cells sorted from blood. The receptor set was obtained from a man in his late teens or twenties in good health. The conserved cysteine and the conserved F or W are not part of the CDR3 here.

CDR3: ASSPPLLLNTGELF; V: TRBV7-2; J: TRBJ2-2
CDR3: ASRQTSLSLYEQY; V: TRBV5-1; J: TRBJ2-7
CDR3: ASTTDMNQPQH; V: TRBV18; J: TRBJ1-5
CDR3: ASSEVSGQNYGYT; V: TRBV6-1; J: TRBJ1-2
CDR3: ASSSTREGAEEQY; V: TRBV5-4; J: TRBJ2-7
CDR3: ATLAGKNTGELF; V: TRBV12-5; J: TRBJ2-2
CDR3: ASSGRDPGNTEAF; V: TRBV5-1; J: TRBJ1-1
CDR3: ASSSTVLDSGANVLT; V: TRBV7-9; J: TRBJ2-6
CDR3: ASSQGGSPLH; V: TRBV6-1; J: TRBJ1-6
CDR3: ASSRTATLYNSPLH; V: TRBV27; J: TRBJ1-6
CDR3: ASSKTQYEQY; V: TRBV7-2; J: TRBJ2-7
CDR3: AWRGVSTGELF; V: TRBV30; J: TRBJ2-2
CDR3: AWSLTGADTQY; V: TRBV30; J: TRBJ2-3
CDR3: ASSQDNGGRGTDTQY; V: TRBV4-2; J: TRBJ2-3
CDR3: ASTQGPGEQY; V: TRBV2; J: TRBJ2-7
CDR3: ASSHSGGEETQY; V: TRBV4-3; J: TRBJ2-5
CDR3: ASSPQVQNTEAF; V: TRBV18; J: TRBJ1-1
CDR3: ASSPGLGRTDQPQH; V: TRBV7-9; J: TRBJ1-5
CDR3: SPTEAF; V: TRBV20-1; J: TRBJ1-1
CDR3: ASSLGPISGNTIY; V: TRBV28; J: TRBJ1-3
CDR3: ASSGTSDQPQH; V: TRBV6-6; J: TRBJ1-5